This T cell receptor (beta chain) stems from a study of blood T cell repertoires in COVID-19. The data were produced by immunoSEQ multiplex PCR, yet TCRdb's version contains in-frame clones alone and is incomplete. The repertoire holds more than 200,000 clones, with around nine tenths as singletons. Participants were aged about 18 to 100 years from 24 US areas. Clinical history reported by participants formed the basis on which cohorts were assigned. In Cohort 3, a recovered donor had either two negative PCRs, clearance, or symptom resolution. Sequencing was carried out using PBMCs or T cells enriched from blood (not recorded which). The sequence was obtained from a woman aged 50 to 60 who had recovered from COVID-19.

Here the CDR3 reads CASNTGSSFYEQYF. CDR3 coding DNA: TGTGCCAGCAACACCGGGTCCTCCTTCTACGAGCAGTACTTC. V is TRBV6-5 and J is TRBJ2-7; the D is unclear. CDR3 length: 14 amino acids. Germline CDR1 reads MNHEY; CDR2 reads SVGAGI. Trimming left V 7 bases short and J 3 bases short, with 16 bases between.